The present entry profiles one T cell receptor beta chain with its context. Its target is not known. The library gave individual cDNA molecules unique molecular identifiers. TCRdb called the RACE reads again in MiXCR, with one record for every CDR3 protein. The sample lists under 70,000 distinct CDR3 sequences; 11% were seen once. Time point specified: pre-sensitization, week 0. Documented treatment: therapeutic diphenylcyclopropenone sensitization with weekly scalp DPC. This sample was taken from a study of human T cells and chemical hapten exposure. At the level of the study: Patch tests delivered 0.01% DPC to the upper back and were evaluated at 6 days. Overall study findings and caveats: After DPC sensitization, TCRs above 1 in 1000 frequency showed no change.

Germline V gives CDR1 SQVTM, CDR2 ANQGSEA. V was trimmed by 4 bases and J by 0 bases, leaving 7 bases between them. This CDR3 has 12 residues. The origin of this receptor is a woman aged 40 to 50 with alopecia areata. Some clones in this sample may be carry-over from other donors' samples. The input for sequencing was whole blood, taken in connection with sensitization to the hapten diphenylcyclopropenone (DPC). The V and J genes are TRBV29-1 and TRBJ2-7; TRBD2 is a possible D gene (6 bases). CDR3 residues: CSVGGDSYEQYF. In DNA form, the CDR3 reads TGCAGCGTTGGGGGGGACTCCTACGAGCAGTACTTC.